A single sample gave rise to the 13 T cell receptor beta chains below, sequenced in a study of cytomegalovirus exposure and HLA in healthy donors (dated by TCRdb to the late 2010s). The library was built by means of the immunoSEQ multiplex PCR assay. The multiplex PCR relied on a mix of 60 forward primers for TCR Vbeta segments and 13 reverse primers for TCR Jbeta segments. This is the immuneACCESS table as TCRdb keeps it, with only in-frame sequences that have V and J called. A part of the clones is gone; compared with another copy, unresolved V genes explain less than half, and the rest is unexplained. Within this sample are 89,000 or so clones, with about three quarters of them counted one time only. Roughly 1.9% of the sample belongs to the ten largest clones. The specimen was PBMCs. These receptors were collected from a boy aged 5-17 years in good health and CMV-seronegative.

This chain joins TRBV7-2 and TRBJ1-2, with 8 bases matching TRBD1. The CDR3 is 14 residues long. The J segment lost 4 bases and the V segment lost 5 bases, leaving 6 bases of the junction unmatched. Germline V gene lookup returns CDR1 SGHTA and CDR2 FQGNSA. The DNA of the CDR3 is TGTGCCAGCAGCCCCCAGGGGGCCGTCTATGGCTACACCTTC. This translates into CASSPQGAVYGYTF.

V usage is TRBV25-1 and J usage is TRBJ2-1, with 8 bases that match TRBD1. CDR3 length: 13 residues. V trimming: 5 bases; J trimming: 9 bases; junction bases outside the gene matches: 6. The germline V gene has CDR1 MGHDK and CDR2 SYGVNS. CDR3 DNA sequence: TGTGCCAGCAGTAACACAGGGGGGAGTGAGCAGTTCTTC. Translating gives CASSNTGGSEQFF.

The chain employs TRBV6-6 and TRBJ2-7, with D perhaps TRBD1 (7 bases). Looked up from germline, CDR1 is MNHNY and CDR2 is SVGAGI (reference sequence). V dropped 5 bases and J dropped 6 bases, with 11 bases sitting between them. The CDR3 is 12 amino acids. The CDR3 DNA sequence: TGTGCCAGCAGTGTTCAGGGGGGCGAGCAGTACTTC. This codes for CASSVQGGEQYF.

CDR3 protein: CFTPGAFF. CDR3 DNA sequence: TGCTTCACTCCCGGAGCTTTCTTT. J is TRBJ1-1 and V is TRBV29-1; D is unresolved. The germline V gene encodes CDR1 SQVTM and CDR2 ANQGSEA. CDR3 length: 8 amino acids.

The chain employs TRBV2 and TRBJ2-2; TRBD1 agrees at 9 bases. This CDR3 has 16 residues. Germline values: CDR1 SNHLY, CDR2 FYNNEI. V trimming: 4 bases; J trimming: 6 bases; junction bases outside the gene matches: 9. The CDR3 loop is CASSGRGQGVAGELFF. As DNA, the CDR3 is TGTGCCAGCAGTGGGCGGGGACAGGGAGTCGCCGGGGAGCTGTTTTTT.

This chain links TRBV19 with TRBJ2-7, with D uncertain. V was clipped by 3 bases and J by 6 bases, with 9 bases between them. Germline V gene sequence: CDR1 LNHDA, CDR2 SQIVND (reference sequence). The CDR3 contains 12 residues. The CDR3, as DNA: TGTGCCAGTAGTATTTCGGTCGGCGAGCAGTACTTC. This gives the protein CASSISVGEQYF.

This chain joins TRBV2 and TRBJ1-1; D remains ambiguous. Trimming removed 7 bases from V and 0 bases from J, with 12 bases in between. CDR3 length equals 14 residues. Germline loops: CDR1 SNHLY, CDR2 FYNNEI. CDR3 nucleotide sequence: TGTGCCAGCATTCTAGGCCGACTGAACACTGAAGCTTTCTTT. It is translated as CASILGRLNTEAFF.

This clone has only one observation. V gene TRBV4-3 combines with J gene TRBJ2-1; TRBD1 aligns across 12 bases. V trimming: 1 base; J trimming: 7 bases; junction bases outside the gene matches: 5. Germline CDR1 reads LGHNA; CDR2 reads YSLEER. The CDR3 extends over 16 amino acids. The CDR3 reads CASSQGSGQGANEQFF. The CDR3, as DNA: TGCGCCAGCAGCCAAGGATCGGGACAGGGGGCAAATGAGCAGTTCTTC.

The chain has TRBV7-2 and TRBJ1-6, with D perhaps TRBD1 (6 bases). The germline CDR1 and CDR2 sequences are SGHTA and FQGNSA. V was clipped by 3 bases and J by 12 bases, with 18 bases between them. The CDR3 has 15 residues. The CDR3 loop reads CASSFGPTGRGPLHF. The CDR3 nucleotides read TGTGCCAGCAGCTTCGGTCCTACAGGGAGGGGACCCCTCCACTTT.

The chain recombines TRBV6-5 with TRBJ2-2; TRBD1 is a possible D gene (5 bases). The germline V gene has CDR1 MNHEY and CDR2 SVGAGI. The CDR3 sequence is 14 residues long. V lost 6 bases and J 1 base, leaving 9 bases between the germline ends. The CDR3: CASRPTGNTGELFF. In DNA form, the CDR3 reads TGTGCCAGCAGGCCCACAGGGAACACCGGGGAGCTGTTTTTT.

The rearrangement joins TRBV2 to TRBJ2-7, with 8 bases matching TRBD1. Germline V gene data show CDR1 as SNHLY and CDR2 as FYNNEI. V shed 2 bases, J shed 7 bases, and the junction held 4 bases outside the gene matches. This CDR3 is built from 13 residues. CDR3: CASSEQGAGEQYF. Written as DNA, the CDR3 is TGTGCCAGCAGTGAACAGGGGGCTGGAGAGCAGTACTTC.

The chain carries TRBV29-1 and TRBJ1-1, with D uncertain. Germline V gene data show CDR1 as SQVTM and CDR2 as ANQGSEA. Trimming removed 7 bases from V and 0 bases from J, with 12 bases in between. This CDR3 has 13 amino acids. The CDR3 region is CSALTEMNTEAFF. The CDR3 region has the DNA TGCAGCGCCCTGACTGAGATGAACACTGAAGCTTTCTTT.

This clone was observed once. The gene calls are TRBV25-1 and TRBJ2-3; 7 bases match TRBD2. CDR1 and CDR2 from the germline V gene are MGHDK and SYGVNS. The V gene end was trimmed by 0 bases and the J gene end by 5 bases; junction bases not matched to a gene: 5. CDR3 length: 15 amino acids. The CDR3 bases are TGTGCCAGCAGTGAATACGACGCGGGGGTAGATACGCAGTATTTT. Encoded protein: CASSEYDAGVDTQYF.